The 21 T cell receptor beta chains presented below share a single source sample, sequenced in a study of control samples from healthy donors and cancer patients. Using immunoSEQ multiplex PCR, the repertoire was profiled, and TCRdb retains in-frame clones only, with some absent. This table holds about 130,000 clones, just under 95% found once. Material for sequencing was PBMCs. These TCRs come from a man aged 55 to 70 with colorectal cancer.

In its sample, this clone was seen once. The V and J genes are TRBV3-1 (or the pseudogene TRBV3-2) and TRBJ2-7; 10 nucleotides match TRBD1. The CDR3 has 14 residues. Germline values: CDR1 LGHDT, CDR2 YNNKEL (reference sequence). V was clipped by 4 bases and J by 4 bases; unmatched bases: 4. For the CDR3, the DNA is TGTGCCAGCAGCCTAGGGACAGGGGAGTACGAGCAGTACTTC. Amino acid sequence: CASSLGTGEYEQYF.

The chain couples TRBV6-5 to TRBJ2-7, with D possibly being TRBD1 or TRBD2 (6 bases each). The germline V gene encodes CDR1 MNHEY and CDR2 SVGAGI. Deletions cut 6 bases from V and 7 bases from J, with 19 bases between. The CDR3 runs 14 residues. The CDR3 nucleotides are TGTGCCAGCAGGGGGGCCGGGGGCTCCTGGGAGCAGTACTTC. Translating gives CASRGAGGSWEQYF.

This chain joins TRBV29-1 and TRBJ2-5; D possibly corresponds to TRBD1 (6 bases). Trimming cost V 6 bases and J 5 bases, with 13 bases left between them. This CDR3 spans 12 amino acids. The V gene's germline CDR1 is SQVTM and CDR2 ANQGSEA. CDR3 nucleotide sequence: TGCAGCGTGGTTTCAGGGGAGGAGACCCAGTACTTC. This sequence encodes CSVVSGEETQYF.

This chain uses TRBV4-1 with TRBJ2-7; unclear D gene. Germline V gene lookup returns CDR1 MGHRA and CDR2 YSYEKL. V lost 0 bases and J 1 base, leaving 7 bases between the germline ends. This CDR3 contains 14 residues. The CDR3, as DNA: TGCGCCAGCAGCCAAGATCTTCTTTCCTACGAGCAGTACTTC. Its translation is CASSQDLLSYEQYF.

This chain connects TRBV5-1 to TRBJ2-1; 9 bases fit TRBD1. The CDR3 has 16 residues. V shed 3 bases, J shed 2 bases, and the junction held 6 bases outside the gene matches. Per the germline V gene, CDR1 is SGHRS and CDR2 is YFSETQ. The CDR3 DNA sequence: TGCGCCAGCAGCTCCACACAGGGGGCCGCCTACAATGAGCAGTTCTTC. The encoded protein is CASSSTQGAAYNEQFF.

In its sample, this clone was seen once. The chain employs TRBV5-1 and TRBJ1-1; a weak D match, TRBD1 (6 bases). Trimming removed 7 bases from V and 4 bases from J, with 23 bases in between. The CDR3 length is 16 residues. Germline CDR1 and CDR2: SGHRS and YFSETQ. The CDR3 DNA follows: TGCGCCAGCCGAAGGCGGGATTATACAGGGAGCACTGAAGCTTTCTTT. It translates to CASRRRDYTGSTEAFF.

The chain joins TRBV3-1 (or the pseudogene TRBV3-2) to TRBJ2-7; 14 bases are shared with TRBD2. Trimming removed 4 bases from V and 7 bases from J; junction bases left unmatched: 3. The CDR3 has 14 amino acids. From germline, CDR1 is LGHDT and CDR2 YNNKEL (reference sequence). The CDR3, as DNA: TGTGCCAGCAGCCGACGGACTAGCGGGGGGGAGCAGTACTTC. Translated, it gives CASSRRTSGGEQYF.

The gene calls are TRBV11-2 and TRBJ2-1; D is unclear. This CDR3 is built from 16 residues. Trimming left V 1 base short and J 3 bases short, with 13 bases between. Germline loops: CDR1 SGHAT, CDR2 FQNNGV. The CDR3 nucleotides read TGTGCCAGCAGCTTAGGGGGTCATAGTATCTACAATGAGCAGTTCTTC. Encoded protein: CASSLGGHSIYNEQFF.

The chain combines TRBV6-5 with TRBJ1-6; 7 bases fit TRBD1. Germline CDR1 is MNHEY and CDR2 is SVGAGI. With V trimmed by 2 bases and J by 14 bases, 12 bases remained unmatched. The CDR3 is 15 amino acids. The CDR3 here is CASSYRTGSGLTLHF. CDR3 bases: TGTGCCAGCAGTTACAGGACAGGTTCAGGTTTAACCCTCCACTTT.

This chain connects TRBV18 to TRBJ2-7; possibly TRBD1 or TRBD2 for D (5 bases each). This CDR3 comprises 12 residues. Trimming stripped 3 bases from V and 9 bases from J, with 12 bases between. Germline V lookup: CDR1 KGHSH, CDR2 LQKENI. The CDR3 sequence: CASSPDGDGQYF. The CDR3, as DNA: TGTGCCAGCTCACCGGACGGGGACGGGCAGTACTTC.

This chain joins TRBV19 and TRBJ2-1; 8 nucleotides agree with TRBD2. Germline CDR1 LNHDA, CDR2 SQIVND (reference sequence). There are 16 residues in the CDR3. Trimming removed 4 bases from V and 4 bases from J; junction bases left unmatched: 9. The CDR3 sequence: CASSTPSSGLYNEQFF. In DNA form, the CDR3 reads TGTGCCAGTAGTACCCCCTCTAGCGGGTTATACAATGAGCAGTTCTTC.

The chain links TRBV27 to TRBJ1-4, with a tentative D call TRBD1 (6 bases). Trimming stripped 3 bases from V and 5 bases from J, with 7 bases between. The CDR3 covers 13 residues. CDR1 and CDR2 (germline): MNHEY, SMNVEV (reference sequence). Here the CDR3 reads CASSFQGNEKLFF. Here the CDR3 DNA reads TGTGCCAGCAGTTTCCAGGGGAATGAAAAACTGTTTTTT.

The chain couples TRBV7-9 to TRBJ1-1; 7 bases fit TRBD1. Trimming at V came to 4 bases and at J to 5 bases, leaving 7 bases not matched to a gene. The CDR3 covers 14 residues. CDR1 and CDR2 (germline): SEHNR, FQNEAQ (reference sequence). Here the CDR3 DNA reads TGTGCCAGCAGCTCCGAGGGGGCCCGGACTGAAGCTTTCTTT. Protein sequence: CASSSEGARTEAFF. Together with reference TRBV7-9 and TRBJ1-1, the CDR3 gives the full variable domain: DTGVSQNPRHKITKRGQNVTFRCDPISEHNRLYWYRQTLGQGPEFLTYFQNEAQLEKSRLLSDRFSAERPKGSFSTLEIQRTEQGDSAMYLCASSSEGARTEAFFGQGTRLTVV.

V and J are TRBV7-9 and TRBJ2-5; D may be TRBD1 or TRBD2 (5 bases each). Germline V gives CDR1 SEHNR, CDR2 FQNEAQ (reference sequence). This CDR3 has 17 amino acids. V lost 5 bases and J lost 2, with 21 bases in between. CDR3: CASSPGTEGAPQETQYF. As DNA, the CDR3 is TGTGCCAGCAGCCCCGGGACCGAAGGGGCCCCACAAGAGACCCAGTACTTC. Full variable domain (rest looked up from reference TRBV7-9 and TRBJ2-5): DTGVSQNPRHKITKRGQNVTFRCDPISEHNRLYWYRQTLGQGPEFLTYFQNEAQLEKSRLLSDRFSAERPKGSFSTLEIQRTEQGDSAMYLCASSPGTEGAPQETQYFGPGTRLLVL.

The J gene is TRBJ1-2, the V gene TRBV6-1, with TRBD1 identical over 9 bases. The CDR3 length is 18 residues. In germline, CDR1 is MNHNS, CDR2 SASEGT. V lost 4 bases to trimming and J lost 1 base; unmatched junction nucleotides: 13. The CDR3 nucleotides read TGTGCCAGCAGTGCTTACGAAACGACAGGGGGAAGTAACTATGGCTACACCTTC. Its protein is CASSAYETTGGSNYGYTF.

Written as DNA, the CDR3 is TGTGCCAGCAGCCTCAATAGCGGTGGCACAGATACGCAGTATTTT. Translating it yields CASSLNSGGTDTQYF. The chain recombines TRBV11-2 with TRBJ2-3, with a weak D call TRBD2 (6 bases). Trimming removed 5 bases from V and 1 base from J, with 13 bases in between. Germline values: CDR1 SGHAT, CDR2 FQNNGV. The CDR3 totals 15 residues.

The chain recombines TRBV5-6 with TRBJ2-7, with D maybe TRBD1 (6 bases). CDR1 and CDR2 (germline): SGHDT, YYEEEE. V was clipped by 2 bases and J by 10 bases, with 16 bases between them. This CDR3 is built from 13 residues. CDR3 loop: CASSLWDIRFQYF. The CDR3 nucleotides read TGTGCCAGCAGCTTATGGGACATTAGGTTTCAGTACTTC.

The chain combines TRBV30 with TRBJ1-5, with 8 bases identical to TRBD1. Germline V gene data show CDR1 as GTSNPN and CDR2 as SVGIG (reference sequence). The V and J ends lost 1 base and 6 bases, in that order; junction bases with no gene match: 2. This CDR3 is built from 13 residues. For the CDR3, the DNA is TGTGCCTGGAGTGGGACAGGGAGTCAGCCCCAGCATTTT. Translating it yields CAWSGTGSQPQHF. Using reference TRBV30 and TRBJ1-5 for the parts outside the CDR3, the full variable domain is SQTIHQWPATLVQPVGSPLSLECTVEGTSNPNLYWYRQAAGRGLQLLFYSVGIGQISSEVPQNLSASRPQDRQFILSSKKLLLSDSGFYLCAWSGTGSQPQHFGDGTRLSIL.

J is TRBJ1-4 and V is TRBV14, with D possibly being TRBD1 (6 bases). The germline V gene has CDR1 SGHDN and CDR2 FVKESK. Trimming took 1 base from V and 10 from J, leaving 10 bases between them. The CDR3 loop spans 13 amino acids. CDR3 bases: TGTGCCAGCAGCCAAGGGACAGTGGGAAAACTGTTTTTT. This codes for CASSQGTVGKLFF.

This chain links TRBV10-3 with TRBJ1-3; a possible D gene is TRBD1 (6 bases). The CDR3 runs 13 residues. Looked up from germline, CDR1 is ENHRY and CDR2 is SYGVKD. V was clipped by 7 bases and J by 4 bases, with 11 bases between them. CDR3 sequence reads: CAITGGLGNTIYF. In DNA, the CDR3 is TGTGCCATCACTGGGGGGCTAGGAAACACCATATATTTT.

The V gene is TRBV4-2, the J gene TRBJ1-6, with D perhaps matching TRBD1 (6 bases). In germline, CDR1 is LGHNA, CDR2 YNFKEQ. Trimming cost V 0 bases and J 9 bases, with 9 bases left between them. This CDR3 has 14 residues. The CDR3 region is CASSQDRGFSPLHF. The CDR3 region has the DNA TGTGCCAGCAGCCAAGATAGGGGGTTTTCACCCCTCCACTTT.